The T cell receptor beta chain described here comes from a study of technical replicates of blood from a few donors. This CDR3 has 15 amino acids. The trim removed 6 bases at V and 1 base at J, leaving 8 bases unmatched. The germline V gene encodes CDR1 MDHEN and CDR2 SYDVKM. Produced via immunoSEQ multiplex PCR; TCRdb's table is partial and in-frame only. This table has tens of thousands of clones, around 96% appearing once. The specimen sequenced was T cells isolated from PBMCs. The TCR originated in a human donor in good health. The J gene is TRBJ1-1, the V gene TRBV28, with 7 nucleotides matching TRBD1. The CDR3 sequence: CASRLSGQTNTEAFF. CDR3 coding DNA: TGTGCCAGCAGGCTTTCGGGACAGACGAACACTGAAGCTTTCTTT. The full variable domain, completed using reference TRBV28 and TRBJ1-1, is DVKVTQSSRYLVKRTGEKVFLECVQDMDHENMFWYRQDPGLGLRLIYFSYDVKMKEKGDIPEGYSVSREKKERFSLILESASTNQTSMYLCASRLSGQTNTEAFFGQGTRLTVV.